Following are 25 T cell receptor beta chains from one sample sequenced in a study of blood T cell repertoires in COVID-19. The method was immunoSEQ multiplex PCR; TCRdb's version includes in-frame clones alone and lacks a portion of them. The sample contains tens of thousands of clones, roughly 84% of which appear only once. The sequencing input was peripheral blood. These receptors came from a man aged 60-69 years with COVID-19, enrolled during active disease.

V gene TRBV13 combines with J gene TRBJ2-7; possibly TRBD2 for D (7 bases). Germline loops: CDR1 PRHDT, CDR2 FYEKMQ (reference sequence). The V end lost 6 bases, the J end lost 6 bases, and 24 bases lay between the germline ends. The CDR3 totals 16 residues. CDR3 region: CASRRLGGGPSGEQYF. The CDR3 nucleotides are TGTGCCAGCAGACGTCTAGGGGGAGGGCCTTCGGGCGAGCAGTACTTC.

J is TRBJ2-6 and V is TRBV12-3 or TRBV12-4; TRBD1 agrees at 7 bases. The CDR3 is 13 residues long. The V segment lost 6 bases and the J segment 5 bases; nucleotides outside the gene matches: 1. The CDR3 bases are TGTGCCAGCAGGACAGGGTGGGCCAACGTCCTGACTTTC. As protein: CASRTGWANVLTF.

The rearrangement joins TRBV11-3 to TRBJ2-3; 8 bases agree with TRBD2. V was clipped by 5 bases and J by 3 bases; unmatched bases: 7. The length of the CDR3 is 15 residues. Germline values: CDR1 SGHNT, CDR2 YENEEA. The CDR3 protein is CASSPSGLGTDTQYF. Here the CDR3 DNA reads TGTGCCAGCAGCCCCTCGGGACTAGGGACAGATACGCAGTATTTT.

The V gene is TRBV29-1, the J gene TRBJ2-3; 9 positions match TRBD2. Germline CDR1 reads SQVTM; CDR2 reads ANQGSEA. The CDR3 totals 14 residues. Germline trimming cut 4 bases from V and 4 bases from J; bases unmatched to any gene: 6. CDR3 DNA sequence: TGCAGCGTTGGGGCGGGAGGGACCGCAGATACGCAGTATTTT. Protein sequence: CSVGAGGTADTQYF.

The chain has TRBV15 and TRBJ2-1, with D maybe TRBD1 (6 bases). V was shortened by 0 bases and J by 9 bases, with 12 bases between the two germline ends. Germline CDR1 LNHNV, CDR2 YYDKDF (reference sequence). The CDR3 loop spans 14 amino acids. The CDR3: CATSREDGGLEQFF. The DNA of the CDR3 is TGTGCCACCAGCAGAGAGGATGGGGGCCTTGAGCAGTTCTTC.

The rearrangement joins TRBV2 to TRBJ1-5; a weak D match, TRBD1 (6 bases). V was trimmed by 4 bases and J by 0 bases, leaving 10 bases between them. The length of the CDR3 is 15 residues. Germline CDR1 reads SNHLY; CDR2 reads FYNNEI. The DNA of the CDR3 is TGTGCCAGCAGTGCTGGACAGATTAGCAATCAGCCCCAGCATTTT. It codes for CASSAGQISNQPQHF.

The rearrangement joins TRBV6-5 to TRBJ1-5; D uncertain. The germline gives CDR1 MNHEY, CDR2 SVGAGI. V was clipped by 2 bases and J by 2 bases, with 7 bases between them. CDR3 length: 14 amino acids. The CDR3 sequence: CASSYRQGNQPQHF. The CDR3 nucleotides read TGTGCCAGCAGTTACAGGCAGGGCAATCAGCCCCAGCATTTT.

This clone came up once. The chain carries TRBV7-6 and TRBJ2-7; D call uncertain. V was pared by 5 bases and J by 0 bases, with 8 bases between. Germline-derived CDR1 and CDR2 are SGHVS and FNYEAQ. This CDR3 is built from 13 residues. In DNA, the CDR3 is TGTGCCAGCAGCCCAATGGCCTCCTACGAGCAGTACTTC. This codes for CASSPMASYEQYF.

This clone came up once. The J gene is TRBJ2-1, the V gene TRBV3-1 (or the pseudogene TRBV3-2); no definite D call. The CDR3 sequence is 12 residues long. The germline gives CDR1 LGHDT, CDR2 YNNKEL (reference sequence). Trimming removed 1 base at V and 9 bases at J, with 7 bases between. The CDR3 sequence is CASSQGGGEQFF. For the CDR3, the DNA is TGTGCCAGCAGCCAAGGTGGCGGTGAGCAGTTCTTC.

The J gene is TRBJ2-2, the V gene TRBV7-3; 9 nucleotides align to TRBD1. This CDR3 has 15 amino acids. The V gene end was trimmed by 5 bases and the J gene end by 4 bases; junction bases not matched to a gene: 5. Germline CDR1 SGHTA, CDR2 FQGTGA. CDR3 sequence (DNA): TGTGCCAGCAGCCTACAGGGGGCCGTCACCGGGGAGCTGTTTTTT. It codes for CASSLQGAVTGELFF.

The chain employs TRBV6-5 and TRBJ2-5; TRBD2 might be the D (6 bases). This CDR3 has 15 residues. The ends were cut back, 5 bases at V and 3 bases at J, with 16 bases in the middle. Germline loops: CDR1 MNHEY, CDR2 SVGAGI. Here the CDR3 reads CASSLRAGIEETQYF. As DNA, the CDR3 is TGTGCCAGCAGTCTAAGGGCGGGGATAGAAGAGACCCAGTACTTC.

The chain is built from TRBV19 and TRBJ1-2; D gene unclear. The germline CDR1 and CDR2 sequences are LNHDA and SQIVND (reference sequence). V lost 3 bases to trimming and J lost 4 bases, with 9 bases between them. The CDR3 contains 13 residues. The DNA for the CDR3 is TGTGCCAGTAGTATCGCGGGGTCCTATGGCTACACCTTC. Protein product: CASSIAGSYGYTF.

V usage is TRBV6-5 and J usage is TRBJ1-5, with a possible D match to TRBD1 (5 bases). The V gene lost 4 bases and the J gene lost 0 bases, with 7 bases spanning the gap. Germline V gene lookup returns CDR1 MNHEY and CDR2 SVGAGI. The CDR3 runs to 14 residues. CDR3 region: CASSSDSSNQPQHF. The CDR3 region has the DNA TGTGCCAGCAGTTCCGACAGTAGCAATCAGCCCCAGCATTTT.

The chain links TRBV19 to TRBJ2-2, with D possibly matching TRBD2 (5 bases). Trimming cost V 6 bases and J 5 bases, with 13 bases left between them. This CDR3 is built from 14 residues. CDR1 LNHDA and CDR2 SQIVND come from the germline V gene (reference sequence). In nucleotides, the CDR3 is TGTGCCAGTAGAGGGCGGGTAGAGACCGGGGAGCTGTTTTTT. Protein product: CASRGRVETGELFF.

The chain couples TRBV5-4 to TRBJ1-2; 8 bases align to TRBD1. The CDR3 spans 17 residues. The V segment lost 3 bases and the J segment 5 bases; nucleotides outside the gene matches: 15. Germline V gives CDR1 SGHNT, CDR2 YYREEE (reference sequence). The CDR3 sequence is CASSSGQDAGTLYGYTF. The DNA for the CDR3 is TGTGCCAGCAGCTCGGGACAGGACGCCGGGACTTTATATGGCTACACCTTC.

The chain joins TRBV7-3 to TRBJ2-7; no clear D gene. Germline values: CDR1 SGHTA, CDR2 FQGTGA. V was trimmed by 5 bases and J by 2 bases, leaving 13 bases between them. The CDR3 length is 14 residues. CDR3 nucleotides: TGTGCCAGCAGCCCCCTCCCCAGTGCCTACGAGCAGTACTTC. It translates to CASSPLPSAYEQYF.

The genes are TRBV5-4 and TRBJ1-3; D gene uncertain. V lost 0 bases and J 0 bases, leaving 16 bases between the germline ends. Germline V lookup: CDR1 SGHNT, CDR2 YYREEE (reference sequence). The CDR3 consists of 18 residues. CDR3 region: CASSLAGWRDSSGNTIYF. The CDR3 bases are TGTGCCAGCAGCTTGGCGGGTTGGAGGGATTCCTCTGGAAACACCATATATTTT.

This clone has just a few counts. The V gene is TRBV7-2, the J gene TRBJ1-2, with D perhaps TRBD1 (5 bases). Deletions cut 4 bases from V and 4 bases from J, with 16 bases between. This CDR3 is built from 15 residues. Germline CDR1 is SGHTA and CDR2 is FQGNSA. This chain's CDR3 is CASSSPPTDSYGYTF. In nucleotides, the CDR3 is TGTGCCAGCAGCTCCCCCCCTACTGACAGCTATGGCTACACCTTC.

This clone has only a few counts. This sequence joins TRBV5-1 and TRBJ1-1, with D perhaps matching TRBD1 (5 bases). CDR3 length: 14 residues. The V and J ends lost 4 bases and 6 bases respectively, with 16 bases between them. CDR1 and CDR2 (germline): SGHRS, YFSETQ. CDR3 sequence reads: CASSTGTLHAEAFF. In DNA form, the CDR3 reads TGCGCCAGCAGCACCGGGACTCTACACGCTGAAGCTTTCTTT.

The chain joins TRBV5-4 to TRBJ2-7; 9 bases are shared with TRBD1. The V gene's germline CDR1 is SGHNT and CDR2 YYREEE (reference sequence). This CDR3 region has 14 residues. V lost 7 bases to trimming and J lost 2 bases; unmatched junction nucleotides: 7. The CDR3 DNA follows: TGTGCCAGCTCCGGACAGGGGTGGACCTACGAGCAGTACTTC. Amino acids: CASSGQGWTYEQYF.

V and J are TRBV30 and TRBJ2-1; 7 nucleotides agree with TRBD2. The J segment lost 9 bases and the V segment lost 0 bases, leaving 8 bases of the junction unmatched. This CDR3 contains 14 residues. Germline CDR1 is GTSNPN and CDR2 is SVGIG (reference sequence). The CDR3 region is CAWSVGAPGGEQFF. The CDR3 bases are TGTGCCTGGAGTGTAGGGGCCCCGGGGGGTGAGCAGTTCTTC.

This rearrangement joins TRBV7-3 to TRBJ2-3; 8 positions match TRBD2. Germline CDR1 reads SGHTA; CDR2 reads FQGTGA. The CDR3 is 13 amino acids. Losses at the gene ends were 7 bases for V and 5 bases for J; bases not matched to a gene: 5. CDR3: CASTGLAGDTQYF. DNA for the CDR3: TGTGCCAGCACAGGACTAGCCGGAGATACGCAGTATTTT.

The J gene is TRBJ1-2, the V gene TRBV5-1, with 9 bases identical to TRBD1. This CDR3 spans 16 amino acids. CDR1 SGHRS and CDR2 YFSETQ come from the germline V gene. V dropped 3 bases and J dropped 7; count of bases not matched to a gene: 13. The CDR3 region has the DNA TGCGCCAGCAGCTCAAATACAGGGGGCGCCTTTCGTGGCTACACCTTC. It is translated as CASSSNTGGAFRGYTF. Complete variable domain (other parts from reference TRBV5-1 and TRBJ1-2): KAGVTQTPRYLIKTRGQQVTLSCSPISGHRSVSWYQQTPGQGLQFLFEYFSETQRNKGNFPGRFSGRQFSNSRSEMNVSTLELGDSALYLCASSSNTGGAFRGYTFGSGTRLTVV.

This clone was detected ten times or more. The gene calls are TRBV5-1 and TRBJ1-6; D unresolved. Between the trimmed V and J ends, which lost 0 bases and 1 base, there was a span of 5 bases. CDR3 length: 15 amino acids. Germline V lookup: CDR1 SGHRS, CDR2 YFSETQ. CDR3 sequence (DNA): TGCGCCAGCAGCTTGGGCAGATCCTATAATTCACCCCTCCACTTT. Residues: CASSLGRSYNSPLHF.

V gene TRBV10-3 combines with J gene TRBJ1-1; D gene uncertain. With 3 bases removed from V and 7 bases from J, the gap between germline ends came to 9 bases. Germline CDR1 and CDR2: ENHRY and SYGVKD. This CDR3 is 12 amino acids long. CDR3 protein: CAISDGEGEAFF. CDR3 DNA sequence: TGTGCCATCAGTGACGGGGAGGGTGAAGCTTTCTTT.